Presented here are 5 T cell receptor beta chains from one specimen sequenced in a study of CD8+CD57+ T cells in acquired aplastic anemia. Genomic DNA, the template, was used for profiling of the TCR beta VDJ and CDR3. TCRdb re-analysed the reads in MiXCR, keeping a single row per CDR3 protein. The sample holds a few hundred thousand distinct CDR3 sequences; 82% are singletons and the top ten take over 35%. Patients chosen for sequencing had CD8+CD57+ cells that had expanded, as shown by flow cytometry. Sequenced material: sorted CD4+, CD8+, or CD8+CD57+ T cells (not recorded which) from PBMCs. The receptors were gathered from a human donor with aplastic anemia.

This chain uses TRBV2 with TRBJ2-7, with TRBD2 as a possible D gene (7 bases). Trimming shortened V by 6 bases and J by 3 bases, and 18 bases separated the two germline ends. The CDR3 totals 15 residues. Germline values: CDR1 SNHLY, CDR2 FYNNEI. The CDR3 DNA is TGTGCCAGCAGCTTAGGGGACGGGGGGCTCTACGAGCAGTACTTC. Encoded protein: CASSLGDGGLYEQYF.

Concerning this clonotype itself: Germline and junction disagree at one end, which may indicate a read error. The chain combines TRBV7-3 with TRBJ2-3; no definite D call. The CDR3 sequence is 13 residues long. Germline lookup yields CDR1 SGHTA and CDR2 FQGTGA. CDR3 coding DNA: TGTGCCAGCTCAAAAGAGGCCAACGCCGTGCAACACTTT. This gives the protein CASSKEANAVQHF.

The rearrangement uses TRBV2 and TRBJ2-3; D is tentatively TRBD1 or TRBD2 (5 bases each). V lost 8 bases and J 12 bases, leaving 21 bases between the germline ends. The CDR3 is 13 residues long. Germline V gene sequence: CDR1 SNHLY, CDR2 FYNNEI. As DNA, the CDR3 is TGTGCCAGCGGGGACGCTGGCACAATTACCCAGTATTTT. Amino acids: CASGDAGTITQYF.

Concerning this clonotype: Germline and junction disagree at one end, which may indicate a read error. The genes are TRBV11-3 and TRBJ1-5, with 7 bases that match TRBD2. The J call may be faulty, since TRBJ2-2 better matches the DNA end. CDR1 and CDR2 (germline): SGHNT, YENEEA. The CDR3 is 13 amino acids. CDR3 sequence reads: CASSLAGGGELFF. The CDR3 DNA follows: TGTGCCAGCAGTTTAGCGGGCGGCGGGGAGCTGTTTTTT.

The V and J genes are TRBV9 and TRBJ1-1; D is unclear. This CDR3 has 15 residues. CDR1 and CDR2 (germline): SGDLS, YYNGEE. V was pared by 4 bases and J by 6 bases, with 19 bases between. In DNA, the CDR3 is TGTGCCAGCAGCTTAGGTCTAACAGCGCACTCTGAAGCTTTCTTT. Its translation is CASSLGLTAHSEAFF.